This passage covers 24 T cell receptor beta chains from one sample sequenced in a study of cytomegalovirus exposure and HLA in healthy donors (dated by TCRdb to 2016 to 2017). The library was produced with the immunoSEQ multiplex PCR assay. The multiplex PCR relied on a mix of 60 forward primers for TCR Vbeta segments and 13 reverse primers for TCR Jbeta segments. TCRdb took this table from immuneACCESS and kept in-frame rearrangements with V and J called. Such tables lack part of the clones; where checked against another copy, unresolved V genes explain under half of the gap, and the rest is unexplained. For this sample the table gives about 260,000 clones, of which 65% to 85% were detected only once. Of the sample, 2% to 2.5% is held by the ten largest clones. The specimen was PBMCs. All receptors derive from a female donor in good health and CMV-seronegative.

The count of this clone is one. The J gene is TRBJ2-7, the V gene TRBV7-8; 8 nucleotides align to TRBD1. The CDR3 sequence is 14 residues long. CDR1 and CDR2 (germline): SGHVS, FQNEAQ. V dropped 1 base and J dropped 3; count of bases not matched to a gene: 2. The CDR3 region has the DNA TGTGCCAGCAGCTTAGTAACAGGGGGCTACGAGCAGTACTTC. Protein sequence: CASSLVTGGYEQYF.

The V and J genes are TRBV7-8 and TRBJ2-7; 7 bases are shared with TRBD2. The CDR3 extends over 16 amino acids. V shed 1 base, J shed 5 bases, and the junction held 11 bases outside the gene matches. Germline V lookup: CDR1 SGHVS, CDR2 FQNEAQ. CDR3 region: CASSLVYGGSRNEQYF. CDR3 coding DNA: TGTGCCAGCAGCTTAGTTTATGGCGGGAGTCGCAACGAGCAGTACTTC.

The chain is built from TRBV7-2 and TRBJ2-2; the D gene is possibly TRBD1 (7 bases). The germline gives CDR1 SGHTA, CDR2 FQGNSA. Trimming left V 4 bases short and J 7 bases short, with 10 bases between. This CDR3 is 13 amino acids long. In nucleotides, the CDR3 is TGTGCCAGCAGCTCCCAGGGGGGCGGGGAGCTGTTTTTT. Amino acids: CASSSQGGGELFF.

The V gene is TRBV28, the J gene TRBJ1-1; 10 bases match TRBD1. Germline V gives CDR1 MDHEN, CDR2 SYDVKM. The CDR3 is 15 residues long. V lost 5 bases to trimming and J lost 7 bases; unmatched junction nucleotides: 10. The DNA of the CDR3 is TGTGCCAGCAGTGCTTCTATGACAGGGGGCAATGAAGCTTTCTTT. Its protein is CASSASMTGGNEAFF.

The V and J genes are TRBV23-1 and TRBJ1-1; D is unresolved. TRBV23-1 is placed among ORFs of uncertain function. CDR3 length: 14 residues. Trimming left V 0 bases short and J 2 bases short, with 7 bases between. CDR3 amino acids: CASSQSVTNTEAFF. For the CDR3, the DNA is TGCGCCAGCAGTCAATCGGTTACTAACACTGAAGCTTTCTTT.

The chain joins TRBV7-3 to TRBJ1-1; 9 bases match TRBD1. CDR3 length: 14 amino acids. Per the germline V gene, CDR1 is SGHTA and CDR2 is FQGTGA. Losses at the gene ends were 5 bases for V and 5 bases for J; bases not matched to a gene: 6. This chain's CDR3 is CASSLGGQGTEAFF. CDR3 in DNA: TGTGCCAGCAGCCTAGGGGGACAGGGAACTGAAGCTTTCTTT.

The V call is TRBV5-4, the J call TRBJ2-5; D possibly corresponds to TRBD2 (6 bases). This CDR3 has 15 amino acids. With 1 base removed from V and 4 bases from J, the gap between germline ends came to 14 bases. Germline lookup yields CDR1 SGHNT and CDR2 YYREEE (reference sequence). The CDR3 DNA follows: TGTGCCAGCAGCTTGTTAGGAGGGGCCTTAGAGACCCAGTACTTC. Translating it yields CASSLLGGALETQYF.

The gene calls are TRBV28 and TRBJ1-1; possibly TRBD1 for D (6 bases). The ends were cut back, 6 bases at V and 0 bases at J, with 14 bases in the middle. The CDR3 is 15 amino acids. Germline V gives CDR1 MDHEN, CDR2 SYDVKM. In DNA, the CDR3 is TGTGCCAGCAGGAATATGGACAGATTGAACACTGAAGCTTTCTTT. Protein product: CASRNMDRLNTEAFF.

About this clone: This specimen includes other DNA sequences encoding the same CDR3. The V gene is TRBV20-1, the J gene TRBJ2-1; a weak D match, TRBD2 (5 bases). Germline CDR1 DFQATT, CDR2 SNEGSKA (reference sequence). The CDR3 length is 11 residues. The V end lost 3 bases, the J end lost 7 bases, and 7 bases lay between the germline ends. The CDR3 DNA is TGCAGTGCTAGTAGAGGGAATGAGCAGTTCTTC. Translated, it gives CSASRGNEQFF.

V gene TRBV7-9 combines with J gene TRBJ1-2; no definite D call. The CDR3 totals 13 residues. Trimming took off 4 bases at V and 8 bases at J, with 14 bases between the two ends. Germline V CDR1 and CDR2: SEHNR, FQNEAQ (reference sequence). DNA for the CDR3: TGTGCCAGCAGCTATACTGAGGGCGGCGGCTACACCTTC. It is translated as CASSYTEGGGYTF.

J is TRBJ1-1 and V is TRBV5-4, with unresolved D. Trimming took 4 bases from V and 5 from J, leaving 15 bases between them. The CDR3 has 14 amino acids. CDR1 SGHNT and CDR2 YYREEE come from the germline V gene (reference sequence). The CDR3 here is CASSRKWGGTEAFF. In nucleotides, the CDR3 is TGTGCCAGCAGCCGGAAGTGGGGAGGGACTGAAGCTTTCTTT.

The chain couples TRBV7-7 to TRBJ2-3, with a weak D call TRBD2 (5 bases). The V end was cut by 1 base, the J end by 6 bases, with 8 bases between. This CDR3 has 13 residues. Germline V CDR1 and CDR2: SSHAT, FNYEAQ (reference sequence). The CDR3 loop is CASSLERADTQYF. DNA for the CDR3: TGTGCCAGCAGCTTAGAGAGGGCGGATACGCAGTATTTT.

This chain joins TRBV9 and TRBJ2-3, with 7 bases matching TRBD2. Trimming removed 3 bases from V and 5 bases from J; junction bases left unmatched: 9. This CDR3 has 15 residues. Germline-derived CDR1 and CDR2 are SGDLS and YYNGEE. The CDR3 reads CASSGREWVIDTQYF. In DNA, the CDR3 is TGTGCCAGCAGCGGGCGGGAGTGGGTGATAGATACGCAGTATTTT.

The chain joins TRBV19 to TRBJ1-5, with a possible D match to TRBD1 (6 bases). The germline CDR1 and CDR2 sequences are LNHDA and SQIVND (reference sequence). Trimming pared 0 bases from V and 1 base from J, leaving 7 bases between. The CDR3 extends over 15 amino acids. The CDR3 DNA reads TGTGCCAGTAGTATAGAGGGGGCGAGCAATCAGCCCCAGCATTTT. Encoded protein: CASSIEGASNQPQHF.

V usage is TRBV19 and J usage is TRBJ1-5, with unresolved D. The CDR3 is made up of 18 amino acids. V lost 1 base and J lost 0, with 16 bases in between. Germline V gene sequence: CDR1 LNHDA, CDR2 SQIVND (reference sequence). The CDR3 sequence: CASSIGTLQPYSNQPQHF. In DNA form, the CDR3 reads TGTGCCAGTAGTATAGGTACCCTACAGCCATATAGCAATCAGCCCCAGCATTTT. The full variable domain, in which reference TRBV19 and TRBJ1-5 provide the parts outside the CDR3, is DGGITQSPKYLFRKEGQNVTLSCEQNLNHDAMYWYRQDPGQGLRLIYYSQIVNDFQKGDIAEGYSVSREKKESFPLTVTSAQKNPTAFYLCASSIGTLQPYSNQPQHFGDGTRLSIL.

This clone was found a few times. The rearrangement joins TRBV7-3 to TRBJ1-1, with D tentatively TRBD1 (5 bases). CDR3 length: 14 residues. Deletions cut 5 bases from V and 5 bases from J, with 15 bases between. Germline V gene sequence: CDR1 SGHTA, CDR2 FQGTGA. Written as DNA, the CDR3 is TGTGCCAGCAGCCCCCTCCAGGGAGGGACTGAAGCTTTCTTT. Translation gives CASSPLQGGTEAFF.

The CDR3 coding sequence is TGTGCCAGCAGTCCTCGACAGGGAAGGGCTGAGCAGTTCTTC. Translating it yields CASSPRQGRAEQFF. The chain carries TRBV27 and TRBJ2-1; 7 nucleotides line up with TRBD1. Germline CDR1 is MNHEY and CDR2 is SMNVEV (reference sequence). The CDR3 runs to 14 residues. Trimming took 5 bases from V and 9 from J; bases not matched to a gene: 10.

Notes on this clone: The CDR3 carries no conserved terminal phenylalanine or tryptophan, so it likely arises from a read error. The CDR3 here is CAWSNWGEVNYGYTL. In nucleotides, the CDR3 is TGTGCCTGGAGTAACTGGGGAGAGGTAAACTATGGCTACACCCTC. The genes are TRBV30 and TRBJ1-2; no clear D. Trimming removed 2 bases from V and 2 bases from J, with 15 bases in between. Germline CDR1 reads GTSNPN; CDR2 reads SVGIG (reference sequence). The CDR3 consists of 15 residues.

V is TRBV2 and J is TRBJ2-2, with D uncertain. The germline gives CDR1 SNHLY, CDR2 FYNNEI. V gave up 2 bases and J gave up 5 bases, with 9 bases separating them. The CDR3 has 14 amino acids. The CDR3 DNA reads TGTGCCAGCAGTGAACGAAGAGCAACCGGGGAGCTGTTTTTT. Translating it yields CASSERRATGELFF. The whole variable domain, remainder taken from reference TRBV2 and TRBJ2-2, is EPEVTQTPSHQVTQMGQEVILRCVPISNHLYFYWYRQILGQKVEFLVSFYNNEISEKSEIFDDQFSVERPDGSNFTLKIRSTKLEDSAMYFCASSERRATGELFFGEGSRLTVL.

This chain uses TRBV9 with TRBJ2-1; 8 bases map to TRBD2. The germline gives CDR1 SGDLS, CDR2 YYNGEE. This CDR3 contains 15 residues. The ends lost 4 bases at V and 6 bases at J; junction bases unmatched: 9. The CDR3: CASSIGLAVSNEQFF. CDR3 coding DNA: TGTGCCAGCAGCATTGGACTAGCAGTCTCCAATGAGCAGTTCTTC.

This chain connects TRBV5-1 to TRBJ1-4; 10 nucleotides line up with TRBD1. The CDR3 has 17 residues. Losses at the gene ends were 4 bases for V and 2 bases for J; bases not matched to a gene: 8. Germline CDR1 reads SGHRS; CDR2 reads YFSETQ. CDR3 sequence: CASSGSRDRGTNEKLFF. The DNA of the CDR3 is TGCGCCAGCAGCGGGTCCCGGGACAGGGGCACTAATGAAAAACTGTTTTTT.

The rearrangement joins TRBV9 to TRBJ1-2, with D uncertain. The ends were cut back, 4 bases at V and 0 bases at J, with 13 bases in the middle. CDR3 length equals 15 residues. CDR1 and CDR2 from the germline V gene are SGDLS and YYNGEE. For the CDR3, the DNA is TGTGCCAGCAGCACCGGAGGACCGGCTAACTATGGCTACACCTTC. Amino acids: CASSTGGPANYGYTF.

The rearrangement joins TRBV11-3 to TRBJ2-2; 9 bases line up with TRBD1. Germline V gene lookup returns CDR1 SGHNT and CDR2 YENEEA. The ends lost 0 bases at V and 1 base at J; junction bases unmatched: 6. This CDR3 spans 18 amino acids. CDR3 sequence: CASSLDLWGQGNTGELFF. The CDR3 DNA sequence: TGTGCCAGCAGCTTAGATCTGTGGGGACAGGGGAACACCGGGGAGCTGTTTTTT.

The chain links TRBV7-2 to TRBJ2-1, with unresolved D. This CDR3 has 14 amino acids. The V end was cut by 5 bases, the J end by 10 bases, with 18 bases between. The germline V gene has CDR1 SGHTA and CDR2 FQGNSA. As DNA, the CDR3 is TGTGCCAGCAGCCCCGAGATCCTCCAAAACGAGCAGTTCTTC. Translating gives CASSPEILQNEQFF. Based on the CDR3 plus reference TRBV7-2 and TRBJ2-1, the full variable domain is GAGVSQSPSNKVTEKGKDVELRCDPISGHTALYWYRQSLGQGLEFLIYFQGNSAPDKSGLPSDRFSAERTGGSVSTLTIQRTQQEDSAVYLCASSPEILQNEQFFGPGTRLTVL.